A single sample gave rise to the 3 T cell receptor beta chains below, sequenced in a study of shared clonotypes between healthy human individuals. CD8 cells regarded as naive lacked CD45RO, were positively chosen for CCR7, and omitted terminally differentiated effector memory CD45RA+ cells. Clones were sequenced by immunoSEQ multiplex PCR, and TCRdb holds only the in-frame ones, with some missing. The sample yields some 2 million clones, about 94% seen once. Sequenced sample: naive CD8+ T cells sorted from blood. The receptors originated from a man between 18 and 35 years old in good health.

CDR3: CASSLYLGGNTGELFF. DNA for the CDR3: TGTGCCAGCAGTTTATACCTAGGGGGAAACACCGGGGAGCTGTTTTTT. The chain couples TRBV27 to TRBJ2-2; tentatively, D is TRBD1 (6 bases). This CDR3 is 16 amino acids long. Trimming removed 1 base at V and 2 bases at J, with 11 bases between. Germline V lookup: CDR1 MNHEY, CDR2 SMNVEV (reference sequence).

This rearrangement joins TRBV6-1 to TRBJ1-1, with unresolved D. Deletions cut 8 bases from V and 1 base from J, with 11 bases between. In germline, CDR1 is MNHNS, CDR2 SASEGT. The CDR3 covers 13 residues. CDR3 nucleotide sequence: TGTGCCAGCCGAGAGATTCCGAACACTGAAGCTTTCTTT. The encoded protein is CASREIPNTEAFF.

The rearrangement links TRBV27 to TRBJ2-7, with a weak D call TRBD2 (7 bases). The CDR3 contains 12 residues. The germline V gene has CDR1 MNHEY and CDR2 SMNVEV (reference sequence). V lost 7 bases and J 6 bases, leaving 13 bases between the germline ends. The CDR3 DNA is TGTGCCAGCATCGGGGGGCCAGGCGAGCAGTACTTC. Protein sequence: CASIGGPGEQYF.